The sequence of this T cell receptor beta chain was determined in a study of blood T cell repertoires in COVID-19. For the study at large: The United States, Italy and Spain provided the acute and convalescent COVID-19 samples.

Some clones are missing from TCRdb's copy, which holds only in-frame ones; the method was immunoSEQ multiplex PCR. The sample lists about 180,000 clones, 80% to 90% occurring once. This receptor was taken from a woman aged 70-85 years with COVID-19, enrolled during active disease. Sequenced sample: peripheral blood.

The CDR3 is CASSSLGWAQGIDQPQHF. The CDR3 region has the DNA TGTGCCAGCAGCTCCCTGGGATGGGCACAGGGGATCGATCAGCCCCAGCATTTT. This chain joins TRBV7-9 and TRBJ1-5; 7 nucleotides agree with TRBD1. CDR1 is SEHNR, CDR2 FQNEAQ, per germline (reference sequence). V trimming: 4 bases; J trimming: 5 bases; junction bases outside the gene matches: 17. The CDR3 consists of 18 residues.